This T cell receptor (beta chain) was captured in a study of lymphopenia after photon versus proton radiotherapy. Findings and limits, study-wide: Proton therapy kept repertoires fairly stable, unlike photons, which gained effector/memory cells. Survival link was tested only in deceased patients; proton benefit remains a possibility.

Here immunoSEQ multiplex PCR was the method, and the copy in TCRdb shows in-frame clones only, minus some. The sample has about 17,000 clones, more than 85% seen once; the top ten hold approximately 1.7%. V shed 5 bases, J shed 7 bases, and the junction held 10 bases outside the gene matches. This CDR3 has 13 amino acids. Per the germline V gene, CDR1 is GTSNPN and CDR2 is SVGIG (reference sequence). A word on this clone: Antigen specificity is unknown.

The chain combines TRBV30 with TRBJ1-1, with 7 bases identical to TRBD1. This TCR derives from a woman between 40 and 55 years old with cholangiocarcinoma. Sample: peripheral blood, taken from a patient treated with photon-based radiotherapy. The CDR3 bases are TGTGCCTGGCGGGACAGAAGCTCCCTTGAAGCTTTCTTT. It specifies CAWRDRSSLEAFF.